This is a list of T cell receptor beta chains from one sample in a study of cytomegalovirus exposure and HLA in healthy donors. Clones were read by immunoSEQ multiplex PCR, and TCRdb kept only the in-frame ones, dropping some. The repertoire holds about 130,000 clones, with under 90% as singletons. The sample was PBMCs. The receptors shown here come from a woman in her 40s in good health and CMV-seronegative. The CDR3 runs from the conserved cysteine through the conserved F or W. D genes are given only for firm matches. Clone size, where shown, is once, few, many, or a class for clones that have expanded.

abundance	d_gene	v_gene	j_gene	CDR3aa	CDR3nt
few	TRBD1	TRBV2	TRBJ1-2	CASSEALAGGKSYTF	TGTGCCAGCAGTGAAGCCTTAGCAGGGGGCAAGAGCTACACCTTC
NA	NA	TRBV29-1	TRBJ1-1	CSAPGRSTEAFF	TGCAGCGCCCCAGGTCGGTCAACTGAAGCTTTCTTT
once	NA	TRBV6-1	TRBJ2-5	CASSVGRGETQYF	TGTGCCAGCAGTGTGGGCAGGGGAGAGACCCAGTACTTC
NA	TRBD1	TRBV6-6	TRBJ2-1	CASSPRDSGQFF	TGTGCCAGCAGCCCCAGGGACAGCGGGCAGTTCTTC
NA	NA	TRBV6-5	TRBJ2-7	CASSFGGPYEQYF	TGTGCCAGCAGTTTTGGAGGACCCTACGAGCAGTACTTC
NA	TRBD2	TRBV23-1	TRBJ2-6	CASSQSGLAGLSGANVLTF	TGCGCCAGCAGTCAATCGGGACTAGCGGGCCTTTCTGGGGCCAACGTCCTGACTTTC
NA	NA	TRBV5-4	TRBJ1-1	CASLGGTEAFF	TGTGCCAGCCTGGGGGGAACTGAAGCTTTCTTT
NA	NA	TRBV19	TRBJ2-5	CASSPQVQETQYF	TGTGCCAGTAGCCCCCAGGTCCAAGAGACCCAGTACTTC
NA	NA	TRBV11-2	TRBJ2-5	CASSPNVVAIPETQYF	TGTGCCAGCAGCCCAAATGTGGTGGCCATTCCTGAGACCCAGTACTTC
NA	TRBD2	TRBV4-1	TRBJ2-4	CASSQESPWAGDAKNIQYF	TGCGCCAGCAGCCAAGAGTCACCGTGGGCGGGAGACGCCAAAAACATTCAGTACTTC
NA	TRBD2	TRBV6-8	TRBJ2-3	CASRLHPLAGGPNTDTQYF	TGTGCCAGCAGGCTCCACCCACTAGCGGGAGGGCCGAACACAGATACGCAGTATTTT
NA	TRBD1	TRBV9	TRBJ1-4	CASSEDRENEKLFF	TGTGCCAGCAGCGAGGACAGGGAAAATGAAAAACTGTTTTTT
NA	TRBD2	TRBV14	TRBJ2-7	CASSQGLAGYEQYF	TGTGCCAGCAGCCAGGGACTAGCGGGCTACGAGCAGTACTTC
NA	TRBD1	TRBV7-2	TRBJ1-1	CASRGGTGAVGGEAFF	TGTGCCAGCAGGGGAGGGACAGGGGCGGTGGGAGGGGAAGCTTTCTTT
NA	TRBD1	TRBV5-4	TRBJ2-7	CASSGTGATYEQYF	TGTGCCAGCAGCGGAACAGGGGCAACCTACGAGCAGTACTTC
NA	NA	TRBV18	TRBJ2-1	CASSPKTGNEQFF	TGTGCCAGCTCACCTAAGACGGGGAATGAGCAGTTCTTC
NA	NA	TRBV7-3	TRBJ1-1	CASSPRGGSTTEAFF	TGTGCCAGCAGCCCAAGGGGAGGGAGTACGACTGAAGCTTTCTTT
NA	NA	TRBV27	TRBJ2-3	CASSSLGTGGDTQYF	TGTGCCAGCAGTTCCCTCGGGACCGGGGGAGATACGCAGTATTTT
NA	NA	TRBV28	TRBJ1-1	CASSSTRNTEAFF	TGTGCCAGCAGTTCCACGAGGAACACTGAAGCTTTCTTT
once	NA	TRBV28	TRBJ1-2	CAARTANYYGYTF	TGTGCCGCTCGGACAGCCAATTACTATGGCTACACCTTC
NA	TRBD1	TRBV4-1	TRBJ2-2	CASLLGQGVGGELFF	TGCGCCAGCTTACTCGGACAGGGGGTGGGCGGGGAGCTGTTTTTT
NA	NA	TRBV7-2	TRBJ1-2	CASTPGVSYTF	TGTGCCAGCACCCCGGGGGTTTCCTACACCTTC